This T cell receptor beta chain was sequenced for a study of blood T cell repertoires in COVID-19. Turning to the study itself: Collection of acute and convalescent COVID-19 samples took place in the United States, Italy and Spain.

Here immunoSEQ multiplex PCR was the method, and the copy in TCRdb shows in-frame clones only, minus some. The data show roughly 18,000 clones, about four fifths seen once. This clone has just a few counts. The CDR3 covers 15 residues. Trimming shortened V by 2 bases and J by 4 bases, and 12 bases separated the two germline ends. In germline, CDR1 is MNHEY, CDR2 SVGEGT. The sample comprised peripheral blood. This chain links TRBV6-2 or TRBV6-3 with TRBJ2-1; D perhaps matches TRBD2 (5 bases). The TCR was taken from an elderly man with acute or convalescent COVID-19. CDR3 amino acids: CASSYIEGLYNEQFF. The CDR3 DNA reads as TGTGCCAGCAGTTACATAGAGGGCCTTTACAATGAGCAGTTCTTC.